The present entry profiles one T cell receptor (beta chain) with its context. Its antigen remains unknown. Different DNA sequences within this sample yield the same CDR3. This sample was taken from a study of shared clonotypes between healthy human individuals. Overall study results and limits: A limitation of the genetic and exposure-history diversity represented arose from few donors. Rarefaction gave evidence that sorted-subset sequencing remained incomplete despite large depth.

Using immunoSEQ multiplex PCR, the repertoire was profiled, and TCRdb retains in-frame clones only, with some absent. The profile shows roughly 660,000 clones, less than 95% of them singletons. The CDR3 is 13 residues long. Trimming cost V 5 bases and J 2 bases; bases outside gene matches: 3. Germline V gene sequence: CDR1 GTSNPN, CDR2 SVGIG (reference sequence). V and J are TRBV30 and TRBJ2-7, with 10 positions matching TRBD1. Sample: memory CD8+ T cells from PBMCs. Subset specified: CD45RO+ cells pooled with CCR7-negative TemRA cells. The sequence was collected from a man younger than 35 in good health. Some clones in this sample may be carry-over from other donors' samples. This chain's CDR3 is CAWRDRGTYEQYF. CDR3 coding DNA: TGTGCCTGGCGGGACAGGGGAACCTACGAGCAGTACTTC.